A selection of T cell receptor beta chains follows, all from one sample in a study of T cell repertoires in ileal Crohn's disease. Sequencing was performed with immunoSEQ multiplex PCR; in TCRdb, only in-frame clones are kept and a portion is missing. The sample records several thousand clones, approximately 79% being singletons. Source material: ileal tissue. Every receptor here comes from an adult with Crohn's disease. Both conserved end residues are part of each CDR3. The D gene is left open where the match is weak. Clone size is not always given. Where it is, it says once, few, many or a class for expanded clones.

j_gene: TRBJ1-2; v_gene: TRBV5-1; d_gene: TRBD1; abundance: NA; CDR3nt: TGCGCCAGCAGCTTCGACACGGACAGGAGGGGTGGCTACACCTTC; CDR3aa: CASSFDTDRRGGYTF
j_gene: TRBJ2-7; v_gene: TRBV30; d_gene: NA; abundance: few; CDR3nt: TGTGCCTGGAGCCGGGGACTCTACGAGCAGTACTTC; CDR3aa: CAWSRGLYEQYF
j_gene: TRBJ2-2; v_gene: TRBV10-2; d_gene: NA; abundance: NA; CDR3nt: TGCGCCAGCAGTGAGTTCGGCACCGGGGAGCTGTTTTTT; CDR3aa: CASSEFGTGELFF
j_gene: TRBJ2-2; v_gene: TRBV6-6; d_gene: NA; abundance: NA; CDR3nt: TGTGCCAGCACCCAGGGGTTCGCCGGGGAGCTGTTTTTT; CDR3aa: CASTQGFAGELFF
j_gene: TRBJ2-5; v_gene: TRBV5-1; d_gene: NA; abundance: few; CDR3nt: TGCGCCAGCAGCTTGTGGGCGGGGGCCACCGAGACCCAGTACTTC; CDR3aa: CASSLWAGATETQYF
j_gene: TRBJ1-2; v_gene: TRBV6-1; d_gene: TRBD1; abundance: NA; CDR3nt: TGTGCCAGCAGTGAAAGGACAGGGGGCCCCTATGGCTACACCTTC; CDR3aa: CASSERTGGPYGYTF
j_gene: TRBJ2-2; v_gene: TRBV19; d_gene: TRBD2; abundance: NA; CDR3nt: TGTGCCAGTAGTAGGACTAGCGACGCGAACACCGGGGAGCTGTTTTTT; CDR3aa: CASSRTSDANTGELFF
j_gene: TRBJ1-6; v_gene: TRBV7-9; d_gene: TRBD1; abundance: NA; CDR3nt: TGTGCCAGCAGCTCTACAGGGGGGAGGAATTCACCCCTCCACTTT; CDR3aa: CASSSTGGRNSPLHF
j_gene: TRBJ2-7; v_gene: TRBV29-1; d_gene: NA; abundance: NA; CDR3nt: TGCAGCGTTGGACAGGCAATTTCCTACGAGCAGTACTTC; CDR3aa: CSVGQAISYEQYF
j_gene: TRBJ1-2; v_gene: TRBV5-1; d_gene: TRBD1; abundance: NA; CDR3nt: TGCGCCAGCAGCTCGGACAGGGGAAAGGGCTACACCTTC; CDR3aa: CASSSDRGKGYTF
j_gene: TRBJ2-7; v_gene: TRBV6-5; d_gene: TRBD1; abundance: NA; CDR3nt: TGTGCCAGCAGTTACGATTGGACAGGCACCTACGAGCAGTACTTC; CDR3aa: CASSYDWTGTYEQYF
j_gene: TRBJ2-4; v_gene: TRBV28; d_gene: NA; abundance: NA; CDR3nt: TGTGCCAGCAGTTTCGCCCCTTCAGTCACCGTTCCCCAATACCTCAAAAACATTCAGTACTTC; CDR3aa: CASSFAPSVTVPQYLKNIQYF
j_gene: TRBJ2-5; v_gene: TRBV6-6; d_gene: NA; abundance: NA; CDR3nt: TGTGCCAGCAGTTACGCGACAGTTCTACAAGAGACCCAGTACTTC; CDR3aa: CASSYATVLQETQYF
j_gene: TRBJ2-5; v_gene: TRBV11-2; d_gene: NA; abundance: NA; CDR3nt: TGTGCCAGCAGCTTTGGTTTCCGGGAGACCCAGTACTTC; CDR3aa: CASSFGFRETQYF
j_gene: TRBJ2-7; v_gene: TRBV14; d_gene: NA; abundance: few; CDR3nt: TGTGCCAGCAGCCGGAGCTCCTACGAGCAGTACTTC; CDR3aa: CASSRSSYEQYF
j_gene: TRBJ2-2; v_gene: TRBV5-4; d_gene: TRBD2; abundance: once; CDR3nt: TGTGCCAGCAGAGGAGATAGCGGGGGGGCTGGAACCGGGGAGCTGTTTTTT; CDR3aa: CASRGDSGGAGTGELFF
j_gene: TRBJ2-7; v_gene: TRBV2; d_gene: TRBD2; abundance: NA; CDR3nt: TGTGCCAGCAGTCCACTAGCGGGAGCTTCCTTCGAGCAGTACTTC; CDR3aa: CASSPLAGASFEQYF
j_gene: TRBJ1-1; v_gene: TRBV28; d_gene: TRBD1; abundance: NA; CDR3nt: TGTGCCAGCAGTTTATTGGGACAGTGGGCTTTCTTT; CDR3aa: CASSLLGQWAFF
j_gene: TRBJ2-1; v_gene: TRBV5-4; d_gene: TRBD2; abundance: NA; CDR3nt: TGTGCCAGCAGCTCATCTGGACTAGCGGGGGAAAGCCCGTTCTTC; CDR3aa: CASSSSGLAGESPFF
j_gene: TRBJ2-1; v_gene: TRBV6-4; d_gene: TRBD2; abundance: NA; CDR3nt: TGTGCCAGCAGTGACCGTAGCGGGAGGGGCAATGAGCAGTTCTTC; CDR3aa: CASSDRSGRGNEQFF
j_gene: TRBJ1-1; v_gene: TRBV5-1; d_gene: TRBD1; abundance: once; CDR3nt: TGCGCCAGCAGCTGGGGACAGGGGGGTAACACTGAAGCTTTCTTT; CDR3aa: CASSWGQGGNTEAFF